Shown below are 28 T cell receptor beta chains from a single sample sequenced in a study of early T cells in non-severe SARS-CoV-2 infection. Via MiXCR, TCRdb re-called the 5' RACE reads, giving one row per CDR3 protein. The sample yields about 70,000 distinct CDR3 sequences, about 11% seen once. The sample was whole blood. The origin of the receptors is an adult who was a healthcare worker with PCR-confirmed SARS-CoV-2 infection or an uninfected control (not recorded which).

The chain employs TRBV15 and TRBJ1-4, with TRBD1 matching 8 bases. V was clipped by 5 bases and J by 7 bases; unmatched bases: 9. The germline CDR1 and CDR2 sequences are LNHNV and YYDKDF (reference sequence). The CDR3 is 15 residues long. CDR3 coding DNA: TGTGCCACCAGCCTTGGACAGGGTGGGGCTGAAAAACTGTTTTTT. Translating it yields CATSLGQGGAEKLFF.

Regarding this clonotype: At one end, the junction sequence differs from germline, possibly due to a read error. V is TRBV7-8 and J is TRBJ2-2; maybe TRBD2 (6 bases). Germline assignment: CDR1 SGHVS and CDR2 FQNEAQ. The CDR3 extends over 14 amino acids. The CDR3 sequence: CASSLRAGTGVLFF. In DNA, the CDR3 is TGTGCCAGCAGCTTACGTGCGGGGACCGGGGTGCTGTTTTTT. The full variable domain, its missing parts supplied by reference TRBV7-8 and TRBJ2-2, is GAGVSQSPRYKVAKRGQDVALRCDPISGHVSLFWYQQALGQGPEFLTYFQNEAQLDKSGLPSDRFFAERPEGSVSTLKIQRTQQEDSAVYLCASSLRAGTGVLFFGEGSRLTVL.

This clonotype was recorded a few times. J is TRBJ1-4 and V is TRBV6-2 or TRBV6-3; D may be TRBD1 (5 bases). The CDR3 runs to 13 residues. V was trimmed by 6 bases and J by 11 bases, leaving 16 bases between them. Germline CDR1 MNHEY, CDR2 SVGEGT. For the CDR3, the DNA is TGTGCCAGCAGGGATCCCGGGACGGAGAAACTGTTTTTT. Translation gives CASRDPGTEKLFF.

This chain joins TRBV19 and TRBJ1-2; D ambiguous. Trimming removed 1 base from V and 4 bases from J, with 13 bases in between. CDR1 is LNHDA and CDR2 is SQIVND in the germline V gene (reference sequence). The CDR3 is 15 residues long. CDR3 nucleotide sequence: TGTGCCAGTAGTATAGTGGGAAGGGAGACCTATGGCTACACCTTC. Translation gives CASSIVGRETYGYTF.

This clonotype was seen more than once but under ten times. The chain has TRBV2 and TRBJ1-1; no clear D gene. CDR1 is SNHLY and CDR2 is FYNNEI in the germline V gene. V shed 8 bases and J shed 3 bases, with 7 bases lying between them. The CDR3 is made up of 11 amino acids. The CDR3: CASLVYTEAFF. The CDR3 coding sequence is TGTGCCAGCCTAGTCTACACTGAAGCTTTCTTT.

This clonotype was counted ten times or more. The V gene is TRBV7-9, the J gene TRBJ1-2, with a weak D call TRBD1 (6 bases). Trimming shortened V by 0 bases and J by 4 bases, and 9 bases separated the two germline ends. The germline V gene has CDR1 SEHNR and CDR2 FQNEAQ (reference sequence). This CDR3 contains 14 residues. CDR3 DNA sequence: TGTGCCAGCAGCTTAGCAGGGGACATCTATGGCTACACCTTC. Translated, it gives CASSLAGDIYGYTF.

This clonotype was detected ten times or more. CDR3 protein: CASSQVSQGEETQYF. CDR3 in DNA: TGCGCCAGCAGCCAAGTGTCGCAGGGGGAAGAGACCCAGTACTTC. The V gene is TRBV4-1, the J gene TRBJ2-5, with TRBD1 matching over 7 bases. This CDR3 is built from 15 residues. V shed 1 base and J 3 bases; nucleotides not matched to a gene: 5. CDR1 is MGHRA and CDR2 is YSYEKL in the germline V gene.

This clonotype was picked up many times. This chain connects TRBV20-1 to TRBJ1-1; D gene unclear. Trimming cost V 1 base and J 1 base, with 10 bases left between them. The CDR3 is 14 residues long. Looked up from germline, CDR1 is DFQATT and CDR2 is SNEGSKA (reference sequence). This chain's CDR3 is CSARVPDSNTEAFF. In DNA, the CDR3 is TGCAGTGCTAGAGTCCCCGATTCGAACACTGAAGCTTTCTTT.

The chain links TRBV20-1 to TRBJ2-4, with D possibly matching TRBD2 (5 bases). CDR1 is DFQATT, CDR2 SNEGSKA, per germline (reference sequence). The CDR3 covers 15 residues. V was cut by 1 base and J by 3 bases, with 13 bases left in between. This chain's CDR3 is CSARGGRLDKNIQYF. For the CDR3, the DNA is TGCAGTGCTAGAGGTGGGAGACTCGACAAAAACATTCAGTACTTC.

Comment on this clonotype: A much larger clonotype is one base distant, so this may be a read error. This sequence joins TRBV7-9 and TRBJ1-6; weak D call: TRBD1 (5 bases). The CDR3 totals 16 residues. Germline V CDR1 and CDR2: SEHNR, FQNEAQ (reference sequence). Trimming took off 5 bases at V and 7 bases at J, with 18 bases between the two ends. DNA of the CDR3: TGTGCCAGCAGCCCCCGCTCGGAAAGGGGAAATTCACCCCTCCACTTT. It translates to CASSPRSERGNSPLHF. Drawing the rest from reference TRBV7-9 and TRBJ1-6, the complete variable domain is DTGVSQNPRHKITKRGQNVTFRCDPISEHNRLYWYRQTLGQGPEFLTYFQNEAQLEKSRLLSDRFSAERPKGSFSTLEIQRTEQGDSAMYLCASSPRSERGNSPLHFGNGTRLTVT.

This clonotype was counted only a few times. The chain employs TRBV30 and TRBJ1-2; 10 bases agree with TRBD1. This CDR3 region has 13 residues. From germline, CDR1 is GTSNPN and CDR2 SVGIG (reference sequence). V gave up 2 bases and J gave up 7 bases; unmatched junction bases: 4. DNA of the CDR3: TGTGCCTGGAGTCCCGGGACAGGGGTTGGCTACACCTTC. Amino acids: CAWSPGTGVGYTF.

This clonotype was observed at least ten times. The gene calls are TRBV9 and TRBJ2-1; tentatively, D is TRBD1 or TRBD2 (6 bases each). Trimming left V 0 bases short and J 11 bases short, with 12 bases between. In germline, CDR1 is SGDLS, CDR2 YYNGEE. The CDR3 spans 13 residues. The CDR3 DNA reads as TGTGCCAGCAGCGTAGAGGGGGGCGCAAAGCAGTTCTTC. Translated: CASSVEGGAKQFF.

This clonotype has only a few counts. The chain couples TRBV9 to TRBJ2-5; TRBD2 agrees at 7 bases. The germline V gene has CDR1 SGDLS and CDR2 YYNGEE. CDR3 length equals 17 residues. With V trimmed by 4 bases and J by 5 bases, 17 bases remained unmatched. The CDR3 nucleotides are TGTGCCAGCAGCCCAACCTCGGTAGTGGGGGGGAGGGAGACCCAGTACTTC. This codes for CASSPTSVVGGRETQYF.

This clonotype was detected many times. This rearrangement joins TRBV25-1 to TRBJ2-1; no clear D. The V end lost 1 base, the J end lost 6 bases, and 4 bases lay between the germline ends. Germline CDR1 MGHDK, CDR2 SYGVNS. The CDR3 consists of 12 residues. The chain's CDR3 is CASSESGNEQFF. For the CDR3, the DNA is TGTGCCAGCAGTGAATCCGGCAATGAGCAGTTCTTC.

The chain combines TRBV6-2 or TRBV6-3 with TRBJ2-3, with TRBD2 as a possible D gene (5 bases). Germline CDR1 reads MNHEY; CDR2 reads SVGEGT. The V gene lost 3 bases and the J gene lost 8 bases, with 9 bases spanning the gap. The length of the CDR3 is 12 residues. The chain's CDR3 is CASSYLAGTQYF. In DNA form, the CDR3 reads TGTGCCAGCAGTTATCTGGCGGGTACGCAGTATTTT.

This clonotype showed up just a few times. V usage is TRBV12-3 or TRBV12-4 and J usage is TRBJ1-5; D ambiguous. Between the trimmed V and J ends, which lost 1 base and 7 bases, there was a span of 5 bases. CDR3 size: 12 residues. The CDR3 region has the DNA TGTGCCAGCAGTTTAGTACGGCAGCCCCAGCATTTT. This sequence encodes CASSLVRQPQHF.

With regard to this clonotype: A much larger clone is a single base away; this may be a read error. The chain couples TRBV25-1 to TRBJ2-3; either TRBD1 or TRBD2 may fit D (6 bases each). Trimming removed 8 bases from V and 0 bases from J, with 15 bases in between. Per the germline V gene, CDR1 is MGHDK and CDR2 is SYGVNS. This CDR3 region has 15 residues. In DNA form, the CDR3 reads TGTGCCAGCGGAATTGGGGGGCATAGCACAGATACGCAGTATTTT. It codes for CASGIGGHSTDTQYF. Together with reference TRBV25-1 and TRBJ2-3, the CDR3 gives the full variable domain: EADIYQTPRYLVIGTGKKITLECSQTMGHDKMYWYQQDPGMELHLIHYSYGVNSTEKGDLSSESTVSRIRTEHFPLTLESARPSHTSQYLCASGIGGHSTDTQYFGPGTRLTVL.

This clonotype was detected ten times or more. The rearrangement uses TRBV5-1 and TRBJ2-7, with TRBD1 identical over 9 bases. Germline trimming cut 2 bases from V and 1 base from J; bases unmatched to any gene: 4. The germline gives CDR1 SGHRS, CDR2 YFSETQ. The CDR3 runs 15 residues. The CDR3 loop reads CASSFSGTGSYEQYF. The CDR3 DNA reads as TGCGCCAGCAGCTTCTCCGGGACAGGGTCCTACGAGCAGTACTTC.

There are a few counts of this clonotype. The V gene is TRBV6-5, the J gene TRBJ2-1; no definite D call. The CDR3 sequence is 12 residues long. The germline CDR1 and CDR2 sequences are MNHEY and SVGAGI. Trimming stripped 5 bases from V and 9 bases from J, with 11 bases between. CDR3 DNA: TGTGCCAGCAGTCGCCTCGGGCGTGAGCAGTTCTTC. This gives the protein CASSRLGREQFF.

This clonotype has at least ten counts. The chain recombines TRBV20-1 with TRBJ2-7; possibly TRBD2 for D (6 bases). Germline V lookup: CDR1 DFQATT, CDR2 SNEGSKA (reference sequence). V lost 4 bases and J 3 bases, leaving 13 bases between the germline ends. CDR3 length: 13 residues. This CDR3 reads CSATGTADYEQYF. CDR3 bases: TGCAGTGCTACAGGGACTGCCGACTACGAGCAGTACTTC.

The gene calls are TRBV7-9 and TRBJ1-6; a possible D gene is TRBD1 (5 bases). Per germline, CDR1 SEHNR and CDR2 FQNEAQ (reference sequence). V lost 5 bases and J lost 14, with 16 bases in between. The CDR3 consists of 13 residues. The CDR3 bases are TGTGCCAGCAGCCCAACTGGGGCTCTAGCCCTCCACTTT. Translation gives CASSPTGALALHF.

This clonotype was counted many times. V and J are TRBV6-2 or TRBV6-3 and TRBJ2-2; TRBD2 might be the D (5 bases). CDR3 length: 15 amino acids. V lost 0 bases and J lost 4, with 9 bases in between. Germline-derived CDR1 and CDR2 are MNHEY and SVGEGT. For the CDR3, the DNA is TGTGCCAGCAGTTACTCGAGGGTCGGCACCGGGGAGCTGTTTTTT. Translation: CASSYSRVGTGELFF.

This clonotype was counted between two and nine times. The rearrangement links TRBV6-4 to TRBJ2-3; D remains ambiguous. This CDR3 spans 14 amino acids. V was pared by 2 bases and J by 5 bases, with 11 bases between. The V gene's germline CDR1 is MRHNA and CDR2 SNTAGT. The CDR3 reads CASSDGLAGDTQYF. The DNA of the CDR3 is TGTGCCAGCAGTGACGGCTTAGCCGGAGATACGCAGTATTTT.

V gene TRBV5-1 combines with J gene TRBJ2-2; tentatively, D is TRBD2 (5 bases). V shed 2 bases and J shed 7 bases, with 15 bases lying between them. This CDR3 has 15 residues. Germline lookup yields CDR1 SGHRS and CDR2 YFSETQ. The CDR3 loop is CASSFHEGRDGELFF. The CDR3 DNA is TGCGCCAGCAGCTTTCACGAGGGAAGGGACGGGGAGCTGTTTTTT.

The sample holds a few counts of this clonotype. The V call is TRBV29-1, the J call TRBJ2-3; D is uncertain. V was pared by 0 bases and J by 4 bases, with 5 bases between. Germline-derived CDR1 and CDR2 are SQVTM and ANQGSEA. This CDR3 has 12 residues. CDR3 sequence reads: CSVEDSADTQYF. The CDR3, as DNA: TGCAGCGTTGAAGATTCGGCAGATACGCAGTATTTT.

This clonotype was seen at least ten times. V and J are TRBV20-1 and TRBJ2-1; 15 nucleotides agree with TRBD2. Trimming cost V 3 bases and J 6 bases; bases outside gene matches: 3. This CDR3 is 15 amino acids long. The germline gives CDR1 DFQATT, CDR2 SNEGSKA (reference sequence). The CDR3 nucleotides read TGCAGTGCTAGTAGGACTAGCGGGGGGGCCAATGAGCAGTTCTTC. Encoded protein: CSASRTSGGANEQFF.

The table lists this clonotype with many counts. The genes are TRBV7-9 and TRBJ1-1; D gene uncertain. Germline V gene data show CDR1 as SEHNR and CDR2 as FQNEAQ (reference sequence). The ends were cut back, 1 base at V and 4 bases at J, with 10 bases in the middle. The CDR3 has 14 residues. CDR3 in amino acids: CASSLEAGSTEAFF. The CDR3, as DNA: TGTGCCAGCAGCTTAGAAGCGGGGTCCACTGAAGCTTTCTTT.

This clonotype was observed a few times. The rearrangement links TRBV20-1 to TRBJ2-3; 8 nucleotides match TRBD2. V lost 2 bases to trimming and J lost 4 bases; unmatched junction nucleotides: 5. This CDR3 has 14 amino acids. The germline V gene has CDR1 DFQATT and CDR2 SNEGSKA (reference sequence). CDR3 sequence (DNA): TGCAGTGCTAGATTTCCAGCGGGGGCAGATACGCAGTATTTT. Encoded protein: CSARFPAGADTQYF.